Sequencing of this TCR beta chain was carried out in a study of cytomegalovirus exposure and HLA in healthy donors. Background on the study: Earlier results showed approximately 120 million unique TCR beta sequences derived from roughly 180 million T cells.

The CDR3 spans 16 residues. Per germline, CDR1 SGHNT and CDR2 YYREEE (reference sequence). Trimming took off 0 bases at V and 4 bases at J, with 14 bases between the two ends. With respect to this clone: Its antigen remains unknown.

Whole-study results and caveats: In vitro work confirmed that three CMV-associated chains recognize CMV antigens.

PCR primers comprised 60 Vbeta and 13 Jbeta primers. Libraries were prepared by immunoSEQ multiplex PCR; TCRdb keeps only in-frame clonotypes and omits some of them. The sample has approximately 150,000 clones; around 86% are singletons. This clonotype originated in a man in his fifties or sixties in good health and CMV-seropositive. This chain uses TRBV5-4 with TRBJ2-1; a possible D gene is TRBD1 (6 bases). The sequenced material came from PBMCs. The CDR3 sequence: CASSLGGTNAYNEQFF. The CDR3 coding sequence is TGTGCCAGCAGCTTGGGGGGGACAAACGCGTACAATGAGCAGTTCTTC.